The 32 T cell receptor beta chains below all came from one sample that was sequenced in a study of CD8 T cells in ankylosing spondylitis. Study observations and caveats: One TCR beta motif, made up of fewer than 10 highly homologous variants, appeared characteristic of ankylosing spondylitis blood.

TCRdb re-derived calls from the 5' RACE reads in MiXCR, one entry per CDR3 protein. This sample has fewer than 500,000 distinct CDR3 sequences, with roughly 26% found just once. No antigens are known for them. Sequencing input: blood, either unsorted or a sorted T cell fraction (not recorded which). These receptors were obtained from a male donor with ankylosing spondylitis.

This clonotype was detected only a few times. The chain is built from TRBV27 and TRBJ1-2, with D unresolved. Germline values: CDR1 MNHEY, CDR2 SMNVEV (reference sequence). V shed 3 bases and J shed 8 bases, with 13 bases lying between them. This CDR3 spans 13 amino acids. CDR3 nucleotides: TGTGCCAGCAGTTTCCCCCCCGGATGGGGCTACACCTTC. Amino acids: CASSFPPGWGYTF.

This clonotype appeared many times. The chain is built from TRBV6-6 and TRBJ1-5; D is ambiguous. The CDR3 is made up of 12 amino acids. Germline assignment: CDR1 MNHNY and CDR2 SVGAGI (reference sequence). Trimming stripped 7 bases from V and 8 bases from J, with 12 bases between. Here the CDR3 reads CASKREQEPQHF. As DNA, the CDR3 is TGTGCCAGCAAGCGGGAGCAGGAGCCCCAGCATTTT.

This clonotype was counted a few times. The chain is built from TRBV20-1 and TRBJ2-1, with 7 bases fitting TRBD2. Germline lookup yields CDR1 DFQATT and CDR2 SNEGSKA (reference sequence). This CDR3 comprises 14 residues. Losses at the gene ends were 5 bases for V and 4 bases for J; bases not matched to a gene: 8. The CDR3 here is CSAQPSGLYNEQFF. CDR3 nucleotide sequence: TGCAGTGCTCAACCTAGCGGCCTTTACAATGAGCAGTTCTTC.

The CDR3 DNA reads TGTGCCACCAGTATGACGCCAGGCAACTATGGCTACACCTTC. This codes for CATSMTPGNYGYTF. The chain carries TRBV15 and TRBJ1-2; D is ambiguous. The CDR3 is 14 residues long. Per the germline V gene, CDR1 is LNHNV and CDR2 is YYDKDF (reference sequence). Deletions cut 6 bases from V and 2 bases from J, with 13 bases between.

The chain uses TRBV4-2 and TRBJ2-7; TRBD2 agrees at 9 bases. The CDR3 contains 16 residues. J was trimmed by 0 bases and V by 1 base; bases with no gene match: 4. The germline CDR1 and CDR2 sequences are LGHNA and YNFKEQ. CDR3 in DNA: TGTGCCAGCAGCCAAGTCTCGACTAGCGGCTCCTACGAGCAGTACTTC. Translation gives CASSQVSTSGSYEQYF.

The rearrangement uses TRBV6-5 and TRBJ2-3; the match to TRBD2 covers 7 bases. CDR3 length: 14 residues. With 5 bases clipped from V and 2 bases from J, the junction kept 4 bases outside the gene matches. Germline loops: CDR1 MNHEY, CDR2 SVGAGI. CDR3 sequence: CASSNGLVTDTQYF. The DNA of the CDR3 is TGTGCCAGCAGTAACGGACTAGTCACAGATACGCAGTATTTT.

The V and J genes are TRBV11-2 and TRBJ2-1; a weak D match, TRBD2 (6 bases). V shed 2 bases and J shed 3 bases, with 11 bases lying between them. Germline lookup yields CDR1 SGHAT and CDR2 FQNNGV. The CDR3 has 15 residues. The CDR3 loop reads CASSLLSGFYNEQFF. The CDR3 DNA follows: TGTGCCAGCAGCTTATTAAGCGGGTTCTACAATGAGCAGTTCTTC.

The rearrangement joins TRBV7-9 to TRBJ2-1; 11 nucleotides match TRBD2. Losses at the gene ends were 3 bases for V and 4 bases for J; bases not matched to a gene: 8. Germline assignment: CDR1 SEHNR and CDR2 FQNEAQ (reference sequence). The CDR3 consists of 17 residues. In DNA, the CDR3 is TGTGCCAGCAGCTTGCCCCGGGGACTAGCGGTGTACAATGAGCAGTTCTTC. Translating it yields CASSLPRGLAVYNEQFF. Full variable domain (remainder filled in from reference TRBV7-9 and TRBJ2-1): DTGVSQNPRHKITKRGQNVTFRCDPISEHNRLYWYRQTLGQGPEFLTYFQNEAQLEKSRLLSDRFSAERPKGSFSTLEIQRTEQGDSAMYLCASSLPRGLAVYNEQFFGPGTRLTVL.

This clonotype was found a few times. The gene calls are TRBV20-1 and TRBJ1-5, with TRBD1 as a possible D gene (6 bases). Germline lookup yields CDR1 DFQATT and CDR2 SNEGSKA (reference sequence). Trimming shortened V by 5 bases and J by 8 bases, and 19 bases separated the two germline ends. The CDR3 spans 14 residues. CDR3: CSAWFRQGFKPQHF. In DNA form, the CDR3 reads TGCAGTGCTTGGTTCCGGCAGGGGTTTAAGCCCCAGCATTTT.

The V gene is TRBV20-1, the J gene TRBJ2-7; the match to TRBD1 covers 8 bases. Looked up from germline, CDR1 is DFQATT and CDR2 is SNEGSKA (reference sequence). The CDR3 has 12 residues. After removal of 8 bases from V and 6 bases from J, the junction contained 9 bases not matched to a gene. The CDR3 protein is CSTTGAGAEQYV. The CDR3 nucleotides read TGCAGTACGACAGGGGCTGGGGCCGAGCAGTACGTC.

This clonotype is a singleton in its sample. V and J are TRBV7-6 and TRBJ1-4, with D possibly TRBD1 on 6 matching bases. V lost 7 bases and J lost 1, with 16 bases in between. Germline CDR1 SGHVS, CDR2 FNYEAQ. This CDR3 is built from 16 residues. DNA of the CDR3: TGTGCCAGCACCCCCCAGGGGCGGCTAACTAATGAAAAACTGTTTTTT. This encodes CASTPQGRLTNEKLFF.

The chain couples TRBV10-3 to TRBJ2-7; D is uncertain. Germline lookup yields CDR1 ENHRY and CDR2 SYGVKD. The V end was cut by 8 bases, the J end by 6 bases, with 14 bases between. The CDR3 is 12 residues long. CDR3 sequence (DNA): TGTGCCATCGCCGAAAGTGTGGTCGAGCAGTACGTC. Translating it yields CAIAESVVEQYV.

Many counts were recorded for this clonotype. V gene TRBV27 combines with J gene TRBJ1-5; tentatively, D is TRBD1 (6 bases). CDR3 length equals 18 residues. Germline V CDR1 and CDR2: MNHEY, SMNVEV (reference sequence). Trimming took 4 bases from V and 3 from J, leaving 22 bases between them. CDR3 protein: CASSSRSVGGPLNQPQHF. In DNA form, the CDR3 reads TGTGCCAGCAGTTCTCGGTCCGTGGGGGGCCCACTCAATCAGCCCCAGCATTTT.

This clonotype was detected only a few times. V and J are TRBV20-1 and TRBJ1-5; D gene ambiguous. The ends were cut back, 2 bases at V and 2 bases at J, with 10 bases in the middle. Germline CDR1 and CDR2: DFQATT and SNEGSKA (reference sequence). The CDR3 sequence is 14 residues long. The CDR3 DNA reads TGCAGTGCTAGAAGTTGGGCCCGCAATCAGCCCCAGCATTTT. Translating gives CSARSWARNQPQHF.

This clonotype occurred many times. The chain couples TRBV12-3 or TRBV12-4 to TRBJ2-1, with 7 bases matching TRBD1. The CDR3 extends over 15 amino acids. The V and J ends lost 1 base and 8 bases, in that order; junction bases with no gene match: 8. The DNA of the CDR3 is TGTGCCAGCAGTTTAGGAGACAGGGTCCTCGATGAGCAGTTCTTC. The encoded protein is CASSLGDRVLDEQFF.

The genes are TRBV6-5 and TRBJ2-7; D gene uncertain. Germline assignment: CDR1 MNHEY and CDR2 SVGAGI. The CDR3 has 15 amino acids. Trimming pared 4 bases from V and 4 bases from J, leaving 17 bases between. CDR3 DNA: TGTGCCAGCAGTTGTACGCCCGGTGTGGGATACGAGCAGTACTTC. This encodes CASSCTPGVGYEQYF.

The chain recombines TRBV29-1 with TRBJ1-5, with 8 nucleotides matching TRBD1. CDR3 size: 13 residues. The germline gives CDR1 SQVTM, CDR2 ANQGSEA. V lost 4 bases and J lost 7; bases outside the gene matches: 6. Here the CDR3 reads CSVGGQGDQPQHF. The CDR3 coding sequence is TGCAGCGTTGGAGGACAGGGAGACCAGCCCCAGCATTTT.

CDR3 loop: CASSEGRTGRGNTEAFF. The CDR3, as DNA: TGTGCCAGCAGTGAAGGTCGAACAGGACGTGGAAACACTGAAGCTTTCTTT. This chain connects TRBV2 to TRBJ1-1; D may be TRBD1 (5 bases). The CDR3 is made up of 17 amino acids. CDR1 and CDR2 (germline): SNHLY, FYNNEI. V lost 1 base and J 2 bases, leaving 17 bases between the germline ends.

This clonotype was seen many times. This sequence joins TRBV12-3 or TRBV12-4 and TRBJ1-5, with 8 positions matching TRBD1. The CDR3 is 14 amino acids. V lost 3 bases to trimming and J lost 2 bases; unmatched junction nucleotides: 0. The CDR3 nucleotides are TGTGCCAGCAGTTTGACAGGGGGCAATCAGCCCCAGCATTTT. Protein product: CASSLTGGNQPQHF.

This clonotype appeared a single time. The chain carries TRBV9 and TRBJ2-1; either TRBD1 or TRBD2 may supply D (5 bases each). Trimming stripped 2 bases from V and 4 bases from J, with 13 bases between. Looked up from germline, CDR1 is SGDLS and CDR2 is YYNGEE. This CDR3 has 15 amino acids. The CDR3 sequence: CASSVEGRSYNEQFF. CDR3 nucleotides: TGTGCCAGCAGCGTCGAGGGGAGATCTTACAATGAGCAGTTCTTC.

The rearrangement links TRBV7-9 to TRBJ2-2; a weak D match, TRBD1 (6 bases). The CDR3 runs to 12 residues. Germline-derived CDR1 and CDR2 are SEHNR and FQNEAQ (reference sequence). With 9 bases removed from V and 9 bases from J, the gap between germline ends came to 14 bases. The CDR3 region is CAREQGPWELFF. DNA for the CDR3: TGTGCCAGGGAACAGGGCCCCTGGGAGCTGTTTTTT.

This clonotype was counted a few times. V usage is TRBV10-3 and J usage is TRBJ1-5, with 8 positions matching TRBD1. The V segment lost 6 bases and the J segment 6 bases; nucleotides outside the gene matches: 13. Germline CDR1 and CDR2: ENHRY and SYGVKD. The CDR3 has 16 amino acids. CDR3 coding DNA: TGTGCCATCAGCGAAACAGGGGGAGCGTCTGGTCAGCCCCAGCATTTT. This gives the protein CAISETGGASGQPQHF.

The chain links TRBV27 to TRBJ1-4, with a weak D call TRBD1 (6 bases). Trimming shortened V by 1 base and J by 0 bases, and 12 bases separated the two germline ends. This CDR3 region has 17 residues. Looked up from germline, CDR1 is MNHEY and CDR2 is SMNVEV (reference sequence). The DNA of the CDR3 is TGTGCCAGCAGTTTATTGGCAGGGGACGCAACTAATGAAAAACTGTTTTTT. Its protein product is CASSLLAGDATNEKLFF.

This chain joins TRBV2 and TRBJ2-5; TRBD1 might be the D (6 bases). This CDR3 spans 13 amino acids. Germline V lookup: CDR1 SNHLY, CDR2 FYNNEI. V was clipped by 3 bases and J by 5 bases, with 10 bases between them. This chain's CDR3 is CASSEGARETQYF. CDR3 DNA: TGTGCCAGCAGTGAGGGGGCGAGGGAGACCCAGTACTTC.

The gene calls are TRBV30 and TRBJ2-7; perhaps TRBD2 as D (6 bases). Germline CDR1 GTSNPN, CDR2 SVGIG (reference sequence). There are 13 residues in the CDR3. The germline V and J ends were trimmed by 4 bases and 0 bases, with 10 bases remaining between them. The chain's CDR3 is CAWTGTDSYEQYF. Written as DNA, the CDR3 is TGTGCCTGGACAGGGACTGACTCCTACGAGCAGTACTTC.

V and J are TRBV3-1 and TRBJ2-7; 8 positions agree with TRBD2. Germline V CDR1 and CDR2: LGHDT, YNNKEL (reference sequence). This CDR3 has 14 amino acids. The V segment lost 3 bases and the J segment 4 bases; nucleotides outside the gene matches: 5. In DNA, the CDR3 is TGTGCCAGCAGCCATCTATCGGGGGGGTACGAGCAGTACTTC. It specifies CASSHLSGGYEQYF.

This clonotype showed up just a few times. The chain has TRBV29-1 and TRBJ1-1; TRBD1 is a possible D gene (6 bases). The germline gives CDR1 SQVTM, CDR2 ANQGSEA. This CDR3 region has 14 residues. V lost 4 bases to trimming and J lost 5 bases, with 17 bases between them. This CDR3 is CSVAGAPEGTEAFF. CDR3 DNA: TGCAGCGTTGCGGGGGCGCCCGAGGGAACTGAAGCTTTCTTT.

J is TRBJ1-2 and V is TRBV12-3 or TRBV12-4; tentative D call: TRBD1 (5 bases). V was trimmed by 5 bases and J by 5 bases, leaving 21 bases between them. The CDR3 loop spans 16 amino acids. CDR3 region: CASSQTAIGGAYGYTF. The CDR3 nucleotides read TGTGCCAGCAGTCAAACCGCAATAGGCGGGGCTTATGGCTACACCTTC.

This clonotype was detected only a few times. This sequence joins TRBV7-9 and TRBJ2-5; D call uncertain. Germline assignment: CDR1 SEHNR and CDR2 FQNEAQ (reference sequence). V lost 2 bases and J lost 1, with 8 bases in between. The CDR3 runs to 14 residues. The CDR3 reads CASSLLSTQETQYF. The CDR3, as DNA: TGTGCCAGCAGCTTACTCTCTACCCAAGAGACCCAGTACTTC.

The V call is TRBV20-1, the J call TRBJ2-3; possible D gene TRBD1, 6 bases. V was clipped by 5 bases and J by 4 bases, with 13 bases between them. The CDR3 length is 13 residues. CDR1 is DFQATT, CDR2 SNEGSKA, per germline (reference sequence). The CDR3 loop reads CSAEGTTADTQYF. CDR3 nucleotide sequence: TGCAGTGCTGAGGGGACAACGGCAGATACGCAGTATTTT.

The rearrangement joins TRBV3-1 to TRBJ2-1; TRBD1 or TRBD2 may be the D gene (7 bases each). There are 14 residues in the CDR3. Trimming removed 4 bases at V and 6 bases at J, with 13 bases between. Per the germline V gene, CDR1 is LGHDT and CDR2 is YNNKEL (reference sequence). CDR3 in amino acids: CASSPSGGGNEQFF. DNA for the CDR3: TGTGCCAGCAGCCCATCAGGGGGGGGCAATGAGCAGTTCTTC.

This clonotype was counted between two and nine times. This rearrangement joins TRBV7-2 to TRBJ2-7; tentative D call: TRBD2 (6 bases). Germline V gives CDR1 SGHTA, CDR2 FQGNSA. Trimming cost V 6 bases and J 0 bases, with 9 bases left between them. The CDR3 length is 13 residues. CDR3 coding DNA: TGTGCCAGCAGTCGGGACTTCTCCTACGAGCAGTACGTC. The encoded protein is CASSRDFSYEQYV.